These T cell receptor beta chains were read from a single sample in a study of T cells expressing NK-cell markers. TCRdb re-called the 5' RACE reads; every CDR3 protein appears as one record, without DNA. The sample spans several thousand distinct CDR3 sequences; the ten largest clones claim about two thirds. The sequenced sample was blood T cells: a sorted CD56 or NKG2C T cell subset, CD4+ or CD8+ T cells, or bulk PBMC T cells (not recorded which). These receptors were collected from a man aged 18-69 years in good health. The CDR3 runs from the conserved cysteine through the conserved F or W. Size values are once, few and many counts, or a class for expanded clones, and some rows have none.

V gene,clone size,J gene,CDR3 protein
TRBV18,NA,TRBJ2-5,CASSHPSGGPETQYF
TRBV7-2,NA,TRBJ2-2,CASRSGGTNTGELFF
TRBV4-2,NA,TRBJ2-3,CASSQGLAGGPDTQYF
TRBV6-4,NA,TRBJ2-1,CASSDSASGGAYNEQFF
TRBV20-1,NA,TRBJ2-5,CSARGLAVQETQYF
TRBV28,NA,TRBJ1-1,CASSVNTEAFF
TRBV20-1,NA,TRBJ2-1,CSAGLSSYNEQFF
TRBV7-9,NA,TRBJ2-2,CASSLRRDDPPGELFF
TRBV9,large,TRBJ1-1,CASPQGWDTEAFF
TRBV6-4,NA,TRBJ2-3,CASSAAKRGGGDTQYF
TRBV7-3,medium-sized,TRBJ2-3,CASSLKAAGTSGGIADTQYF
TRBV6-1,NA,TRBJ2-7,CASSGGGRDEQYF
TRBV5-1,NA,TRBJ1-3,CASSPTGNGNTIYF
TRBV6-4,NA,TRBJ2-3,CASSDTPTSGGPGDTQYF
TRBV7-6,NA,TRBJ2-5,CASSLETFQETQYF
TRBV7-2,NA,TRBJ2-3,CASSLGGALTDTQYF
TRBV19,NA,TRBJ2-1,CASSMGAHPGLFNEQFF
TRBV6-1,NA,TRBJ2-1,CASSESGGGHNEQFF
TRBV7-2,NA,TRBJ2-3,CASSLDLSRDTQYF
TRBV7-9,NA,TRBJ1-6,CASSHPGFLSPLHF
TRBV20-1,NA,TRBJ2-5,CSARDLEGVQETQYF
TRBV5-6,NA,TRBJ2-1,CASSLRRGTARDNEQFF
TRBV18,NA,TRBJ1-5,CASSPLGGFPNSPSIF
TRBV21-1,NA,TRBJ1-2,CASSKVNKGHGYTF
TRBV7-6,NA,TRBJ2-7,CASSLDRMTPYEQYF
TRBV6-2/TRBV6-3,NA,TRBJ2-5,CAGRGGKETQYF
TRBV19,NA,TRBJ1-1,CASSTTLNTEAFF
TRBV6-2/TRBV6-3,NA,TRBJ1-6,CASSSDSPSPLHF
TRBV6-4,NA,TRBJ2-3,CASSPGPVPDTQYF
TRBV19,NA,TRBJ2-1,CASSIGSPLVGGAQGEQFF
TRBV27,NA,TRBJ2-3,CASSPSTSTDTQYF
TRBV3-1,NA,TRBJ2-2,CASSQVASGDMNTGELFF
TRBV20-1,NA,TRBJ2-7,CSARDPQGKYEQYF
TRBV24-1,NA,TRBJ1-2,CATSYQGDYGYTF
TRBV6-5,NA,TRBJ2-3,CASSYSEGPGDTQYF
TRBV4-1,NA,TRBJ2-1,CASSQGQGGRYNEQFF
TRBV25-1,NA,TRBJ2-6,CASSATGQLAFSGANVLTF
TRBV29-1,NA,TRBJ2-2,CSVKDRGESGELFF
TRBV2,NA,TRBJ2-2,CASSQVGAGELFF
TRBV20-1,NA,TRBJ2-2,CSARESGTDTGELFF
TRBV7-2,NA,TRBJ2-7,CASSVWTGGPYEQYF
TRBV6-4,NA,TRBJ1-5,CASSDRNSNQPQHF
TRBV9,medium-sized,TRBJ2-2,CASSPSQGGELFF
TRBV6-4,NA,TRBJ2-1,CASSPGTGSDEQFF
TRBV20-1,NA,TRBJ2-7,CSARKAGVNEQYF
TRBV4-2,NA,TRBJ2-4,CASSQEGAGGLNIQYF
TRBV30,NA,TRBJ2-5,CAWSQFRGGRETQYF
TRBV12-5,NA,TRBJ1-1,CASAKDTEAFF
TRBV18,NA,TRBJ2-1,CASSPPTGLAGVEQFF
TRBV5-1,NA,TRBJ2-7,CASSSSTGSYEQYF
TRBV20-1,NA,TRBJ1-6,CSVKPGTENSPLHF
TRBV11-1,NA,TRBJ2-3,CASSPGNSEWVDTQYF
TRBV20-1,NA,TRBJ2-7,CSARDGTETYEQYF
TRBV12-3/TRBV12-4,NA,TRBJ2-7,CASSPGRTKISYEQYF
TRBV27,NA,TRBJ1-6,CASSGKKNSPLHF
TRBV11-2,NA,TRBJ2-3,CASSHERLAGSTDTQYF
TRBV4-2,NA,TRBJ2-5,CASSPLYETSGGAETQYF
TRBV6-1,NA,TRBJ2-7,CASSEGSGTGSYEQYF
TRBV6-1,NA,TRBJ1-2,CASSEGIGNYGYTF